This TCR beta chain emerged from a study of blood T cell repertoires in COVID-19 (dated by TCRdb to 2020 to 2021). As for the study more broadly: Samples covering the acute and convalescent phases of COVID-19 were provided by collaborators in the United States, Italy and Spain. The material from the prospective study consisted of cDNA or gDNA derived from T cells, B-cell-depleted T cells, or PBMCs. The dataset comprised deeply sampled blood TCRbeta repertoires from subjects exposed to, actively infected with, or recovered from COVID-19. The repertoires were made available in a free public database intended to serve as a resource for research on the immune response to SARS-CoV-2. The samples were drawn from two sources: the first 160 participants of the ongoing ImmuneRACE study, and 950 to 1,500 subjects contributed by 6 global collaborators. A de-identified subject ID, COVID-19 status, age in years and sex were almost always included in the sample metadata. Where available, HLA class I and class II types were obtained from metadata supplied by the sample provider rather than from assay-based typing. What the work shows at the level of the full study, not this receptor alone: The amount of clinical and demographic metadata varied by source and participant and was provided uncurated.

The immunoSEQ Assay, a bias-controlled multiplex PCR, was used to amplify TCRbeta CDR3 regions from genomic DNA. Turning to the authors' computational methods: The number of nucleated cells in each sample was estimated from the amplification of reference gene primers within the assay. To quantify the absolute abundance of each unique TCRbeta CDR3 rearrangement, sequence reads were collapsed and filtered. Productive Simpson clonality was computed per sample as the square root of Simpson's diversity index over productive rearrangements. The table was pulled from immuneACCESS by TCRdb, which kept in-frame rearrangements only. Such tables lose some clones; where checked, under half of the loss comes from unresolved V genes, and the rest has no known cause. V, J and clone size were drawn from that table, and D and trimming were deduced from the DNA. The sample records 110,000 or so clones, approximately 80% of which are singletons. The top ten constitute just over 4% of the sample.

To note about this clone: It has no known antigen specificity. Base qualities were left out, and no much larger clone turns up one base away.

Whole blood was collected in K2EDTA tubes by collaborating institutions according to the institutions' own protocols. Collaborator samples were shipped for TCRbeta analysis as frozen whole blood, isolated PBMCs, or DNA extracted from either sample type. Counted from cysteine to phenylalanine, this CDR3 has 15 amino acids. Only CDR3 DNA remains: 45 bases, in frame from the first base. The germline V gene specifies SGHVS as CDR1 and FQNEAQ as CDR2. After removal of 7 bases from V and 1 base from J, the junction retains 9 bases not matched to a gene. Sequencing was done on a sample of peripheral blood. Recombination connected TRBV7-8 to TRBJ1-1; 7 central bases correspond to TRBD1. The receptor was isolated from a woman aged 65 to 85 with acute or convalescent COVID-19. The DNA sequence is as follows: TGTGCCAGCATCCGTAGACAGGGCCAGAACACTGAAGCTTTCTTT. Translated, this gives CASIRRQGQNTEAFF.